Following are 27 T cell receptor beta chains from one sample sequenced in a study of response to subunit inactivated influenza vaccine. TCRdb analysed the RT-PCR reads with MiXCR anew, one entry per CDR3 protein. The profile shows more than 550,000 distinct CDR3 sequences, approximately 10% of them singletons. Specimen: PBMCs from blood, collected on the day of vaccination. These receptors were taken from a man between 45 and 60 years old who received an inactivated influenza vaccine.

The chain couples TRBV20-1 to TRBJ1-1; 9 bases fit TRBD1. CDR1 is DFQATT and CDR2 is SNEGSKA in the germline V gene (reference sequence). CDR3 length: 15 amino acids. After removal of 0 bases from V and 7 bases from J, the junction contained 9 bases not matched to a gene. CDR3 amino acids: CSARDSTGGAGEAFF. The DNA of the CDR3 is TGCAGTGCTAGAGATAGTACAGGGGGCGCGGGTGAAGCTTTCTTT.

The rearrangement joins TRBV5-1 to TRBJ2-5; weak D call: TRBD1 (5 bases). Germline assignment: CDR1 SGHRS and CDR2 YFSETQ. The CDR3 consists of 12 residues. V was clipped by 4 bases and J by 5 bases, with 9 bases between them. CDR3 protein: CASSDKGETQYF. As DNA, the CDR3 is TGCGCCAGCAGCGACAAGGGGGAGACCCAGTACTTC. The full variable domain, with the rest looked up from reference TRBV5-1 and TRBJ2-5, is KAGVTQTPRYLIKTRGQQVTLSCSPISGHRSVSWYQQTPGQGLQFLFEYFSETQRNKGNFPGRFSGRQFSNSRSEMNVSTLELGDSALYLCASSDKGETQYFGPGTRLLVL.

The gene calls are TRBV6-1 and TRBJ2-7, with 7 nucleotides matching TRBD1. This CDR3 is 15 amino acids long. The V gene end was trimmed by 1 base and the J gene end by 1 base; junction bases not matched to a gene: 4. The V gene's germline CDR1 is MNHNS and CDR2 SASEGT. CDR3 in DNA: TGTGCCAGCAGTGAAGAGAACAGGGGTTCCTACGAGCAGTACTTC. It yields the protein CASSEENRGSYEQYF.

The chain links TRBV20-1 to TRBJ2-5; 11 nucleotides align to TRBD2. The CDR3 spans 16 residues. Trimming took 3 bases from V and 0 from J; bases not matched to a gene: 6. Germline V lookup: CDR1 DFQATT, CDR2 SNEGSKA (reference sequence). CDR3 in amino acids: CSASPGLAVYQETQYF. CDR3 DNA: TGCAGTGCTAGTCCGGGACTAGCGGTGTACCAAGAGACCCAGTACTTC.

V and J are TRBV5-1 and TRBJ1-2; the match to TRBD1 covers 8 bases. The CDR3 contains 17 residues. J was trimmed by 3 bases and V by 0 bases; bases with no gene match: 10. CDR1 and CDR2 from the germline V gene are SGHRS and YFSETQ. For the CDR3, the DNA is TGCGCCAGCAGCTTGGCCGTGACAGGGGCTCCTCACTATGGCTACACCTTC. It codes for CASSLAVTGAPHYGYTF.

V usage is TRBV11-2 and J usage is TRBJ2-3, with unresolved D. Looked up from germline, CDR1 is SGHAT and CDR2 is FQNNGV. This CDR3 comprises 14 residues. Trimming pared 5 bases from V and 2 bases from J, leaving 11 bases between. The DNA for the CDR3 is TGTGCCAGCAGCCTCCAGCCCCTCACAGATACGCAGTATTTT. It encodes CASSLQPLTDTQYF.

This clonotype was detected only a few times. The chain joins TRBV6-1 to TRBJ2-2; a possible D gene is TRBD1 (6 bases). The V gene's germline CDR1 is MNHNS and CDR2 SASEGT. Trimming shortened V by 6 bases and J by 1 base, and 9 bases separated the two germline ends. The CDR3 has 14 residues. CDR3 sequence reads: CASRGAQNTGELFF. CDR3 DNA: TGTGCCAGCAGGGGGGCCCAGAACACCGGGGAGCTGTTTTTT.

CDR3: CASSRTPGGLYNEQFF. CDR3 nucleotide sequence: TGTGCCAGCAGCCGGACTCCGGGGGGGCTCTACAATGAGCAGTTCTTC. V and J are TRBV7-9 and TRBJ2-1; 8 nucleotides match TRBD2. The J segment lost 3 bases and the V segment lost 5 bases, leaving 9 bases of the junction unmatched. From germline, CDR1 is SEHNR and CDR2 FQNEAQ (reference sequence). The CDR3 sequence is 16 residues long. Full variable domain (missing parts from reference TRBV7-9 and TRBJ2-1): DTGVSQNPRHKITKRGQNVTFRCDPISEHNRLYWYRQTLGQGPEFLTYFQNEAQLEKSRLLSDRFSAERPKGSFSTLEIQRTEQGDSAMYLCASSRTPGGLYNEQFFGPGTRLTVL.

This chain uses TRBV5-1 with TRBJ1-1; D is uncertain. The ends were cut back, 0 bases at V and 7 bases at J, with 13 bases in the middle. The CDR3 covers 14 residues. CDR1 SGHRS and CDR2 YFSETQ come from the germline V gene. CDR3 protein: CASSLDAGLVEAFF. CDR3 DNA: TGCGCCAGCAGCTTGGATGCGGGTTTGGTTGAAGCTTTCTTT.

The rearrangement joins TRBV3-1 to TRBJ2-3, with TRBD2 matching 10 bases. Germline loops: CDR1 LGHDT, CDR2 YNNKEL (reference sequence). The CDR3 is 16 residues long. The V gene end was trimmed by 4 bases and the J gene end by 0 bases; junction bases not matched to a gene: 4. The DNA of the CDR3 is TGTGCCAGCAGCCCGGGACTAGCGACTAGCACAGATACGCAGTATTTT. Its translation: CASSPGLATSTDTQYF.

The chain joins TRBV12-3 or TRBV12-4 to TRBJ2-5, with 10 bases aligning to TRBD2. Trimming at V came to 8 bases and at J to 7 bases, leaving 7 bases not matched to a gene. The length of the CDR3 is 13 residues. The CDR3 here is CASGASGGGTQYF. The CDR3 DNA follows: TGTGCCAGCGGGGCTAGCGGGGGTGGGACCCAGTACTTC.

This clonotype has just a few counts. The CDR3 DNA sequence: TGTGCCAGCAGCGCCCAGCCAGCGGGGGATACCCTTGGGGGGACGCAGTATTTT. Protein product: CASSAQPAGDTLGGTQYF. The chain couples TRBV7-3 to TRBJ2-3; 8 bases align to TRBD2. The ends lost 5 bases at V and 9 bases at J; junction bases unmatched: 22. This CDR3 is built from 18 residues. The germline gives CDR1 SGHTA, CDR2 FQGTGA.

This clonotype was observed a handful of times. This chain connects TRBV12-3 or TRBV12-4 to TRBJ1-1; D is unclear. Trimming stripped 0 bases from V and 4 bases from J, with 9 bases between. This CDR3 has 14 amino acids. CDR3: CASSLALGSTEAFF. CDR3 sequence (DNA): TGTGCCAGCAGTTTAGCGCTTGGTTCCACTGAAGCTTTCTTT.

This clonotype was observed a handful of times. The chain has TRBV18 and TRBJ2-5; maybe TRBD1 (5 bases). The V end was cut by 1 base, the J end by 5 bases, with 11 bases between. The CDR3 is made up of 14 amino acids. Germline CDR1 KGHSH, CDR2 LQKENI. The CDR3 region is CASSPLQGAETQYF. The CDR3 region has the DNA TGTGCCAGCTCACCACTTCAGGGTGCTGAGACCCAGTACTTC. Together with reference TRBV18 and TRBJ2-5, the CDR3 gives the full variable domain: NAGVMQNPRHLVRRRGQEARLRCSPMKGHSHVYWYRQLPEEGLKFMVYLQKENIIDESGMPKERFSAEFPKEGPSILRIQQVVRGDSAAYFCASSPLQGAETQYFGPGTRLLVL.

This clonotype was seen many times. The chain carries TRBV10-3 and TRBJ2-1; D remains unclear. Germline values: CDR1 ENHRY, CDR2 SYGVKD. The CDR3 length is 15 residues. Between the trimmed V and J ends, which lost 6 bases and 5 bases, there was a span of 17 bases. In DNA form, the CDR3 reads TGTGCCATCAGCCCCGACTGGCTCAGCAACAATGAGCAGTTCTTC. Its protein is CAISPDWLSNNEQFF.

The V gene is TRBV20-1, the J gene TRBJ2-1; the match to TRBD1 covers 7 bases. This CDR3 is 14 amino acids long. V dropped 5 bases and J dropped 5; count of bases not matched to a gene: 9. CDR1 is DFQATT and CDR2 is SNEGSKA in the germline V gene (reference sequence). The CDR3 loop reads CSALVPGQHNEQFF. The CDR3 DNA reads as TGCAGTGCTCTCGTCCCGGGACAGCACAATGAGCAGTTCTTC.

The rearrangement links TRBV5-1 to TRBJ2-7, with a possible D match to TRBD1 (6 bases). The CDR3 runs to 16 residues. V lost 2 bases, J lost 1 base, and 16 bases lay in between. Germline lookup yields CDR1 SGHRS and CDR2 YFSETQ. CDR3 bases: TGCGCCAGCAGCTTACAGGGAGCGCACTCTTCCTACGAGCAGTACTTC. Its translation: CASSLQGAHSSYEQYF.

This clonotype was seen a handful of times. V usage is TRBV2 and J usage is TRBJ2-1, with D tentatively TRBD1 (6 bases). The CDR3 length is 15 residues. The V and J ends lost 7 bases and 4 bases respectively, with 17 bases between them. Germline V gives CDR1 SNHLY, CDR2 FYNNEI. CDR3 sequence: CASKTYRDGYNEQFF. CDR3 DNA: TGTGCCAGCAAGACCTACAGGGATGGTTACAATGAGCAGTTCTTC. The full variable domain, rest sourced from reference TRBV2 and TRBJ2-1, is EPEVTQTPSHQVTQMGQEVILRCVPISNHLYFYWYRQILGQKVEFLVSFYNNEISEKSEIFDDQFSVERPDGSNFTLKIRSTKLEDSAMYFCASKTYRDGYNEQFFGPGTRLTVL.

The V gene is TRBV7-4, the J gene TRBJ2-2, with a possible D match to TRBD1 (5 bases). The CDR3 has 15 amino acids. V was trimmed by 10 bases and J by 4 bases, leaving 19 bases between them. CDR1 and CDR2 from the germline V gene are SGHVT and SQSDAQ. The CDR3 region is CATSQELRATGELFF. CDR3 nucleotides: TGTGCCACCTCCCAAGAGCTCAGGGCCACCGGGGAGCTGTTTTTT.

This clonotype has a count of ten or more. The chain combines TRBV2 with TRBJ2-7, with no clear D. V lost 2 bases, J lost 3 bases, and 2 bases lay in between. Germline V CDR1 and CDR2: SNHLY, FYNNEI. The CDR3 consists of 11 residues. In nucleotides, the CDR3 is TGTGCCAGCAGTGAATTCTACGAGCAGTACTTC. This sequence encodes CASSEFYEQYF.

The rearrangement links TRBV12-3 or TRBV12-4 to TRBJ2-1; TRBD1 might be the D (5 bases). With 3 bases removed from V and 7 bases from J, the gap between germline ends came to 13 bases. The CDR3 totals 14 residues. The CDR3, as DNA: TGTGCCAGCAGTTTTCAGGGCACCTTTAATGAGCAGTTCTTC. Translating it yields CASSFQGTFNEQFF.

This clonotype was counted many times. The chain has TRBV6-1 and TRBJ2-1; 11 nucleotides align to TRBD2. The junction had 4 bases not matched to a gene; V was cut back by 6 bases and J by 3 bases. Germline loops: CDR1 MNHNS, CDR2 SASEGT. The CDR3 is 15 residues long. The CDR3 spells CASSRGLAVYNEQFF. CDR3 DNA: TGTGCCAGCAGCCGGGGACTAGCGGTCTACAATGAGCAGTTCTTC.

This clonotype was recorded a few times. The V gene is TRBV7-6, the J gene TRBJ2-4; tentatively, D is TRBD1 (7 bases). The CDR3 contains 17 residues. Germline CDR1 SGHVS, CDR2 FNYEAQ. Trimming cost V 3 bases and J 3 bases, with 18 bases left between them. This chain's CDR3 is CASSFDPGGQGKNIQYF. The CDR3 DNA is TGTGCCAGCAGCTTCGATCCAGGGGGGCAAGGCAAAAACATTCAGTACTTC.

This chain links TRBV28 with TRBJ2-7; D possibly matches TRBD1 or TRBD2 (5 bases each). CDR3 length: 16 amino acids. Germline V gene lookup returns CDR1 MDHEN and CDR2 SYDVKM. Trimming shortened V by 4 bases and J by 2 bases, and 18 bases separated the two germline ends. The CDR3 DNA is TGTGCCAGCAGTTCCTACGGGACCGCCATCACCTACGAGCAGTACTTC. As protein: CASSSYGTAITYEQYF.

The rearrangement links TRBV20-1 to TRBJ1-2; TRBD1 aligns across 10 bases. J gave up 7 bases and V 7 bases, and 6 bases lay outside the gene matches. The germline CDR1 and CDR2 sequences are DFQATT and SNEGSKA (reference sequence). The CDR3 totals 12 residues. The CDR3 is CSVDRGSGGYTF. The DNA of the CDR3 is TGCAGTGTGGACAGGGGGAGTGGTGGCTACACCTTC.

The chain recombines TRBV30 with TRBJ1-5, with a weak D call TRBD1 (6 bases). Trimming cost V 0 bases and J 3 bases, with 12 bases left between them. The CDR3 is made up of 15 amino acids. From germline, CDR1 is GTSNPN and CDR2 SVGIG (reference sequence). The CDR3 DNA is TGTGCCTGGAGTGTCCTCAGGGGAGTCAATCAGCCCCAGCATTTT. Translated, it gives CAWSVLRGVNQPQHF.

The gene calls are TRBV10-3 and TRBJ2-2, with 8 bases aligning to TRBD1. CDR3 size: 14 residues. Per the germline V gene, CDR1 is ENHRY and CDR2 is SYGVKD. V lost 6 bases and J lost 4; bases outside the gene matches: 4. The CDR3 sequence is CAISETGATGELFF. The CDR3 nucleotides are TGTGCCATCAGCGAGACAGGGGCCACCGGGGAGCTGTTTTTT.